This is a list of T cell receptor beta chains from one sample in a study of cytomegalovirus exposure and HLA in healthy donors. Sequenced by immunoSEQ multiplex PCR; TCRdb stores in-frame clones only, minus some. The sample contains over 200,000 clones, 82% of which appear only once. The sequencing sample was made of PBMCs. The receptors were sampled from a middle-aged man in good health and CMV-seropositive. The CDR3 runs from the conserved cysteine through the conserved F or W. A D gene is named only where the DNA matches it firmly. Only some rows state a clone size, as once, few, many or a class for expanded clones.

clone_size: -
j_call: TRBJ2-5
v_call: TRBV7-7
d_call: TRBD2
cdr3_nt: TGTGCCAGCAGCTTGTGGCGGGAGGAGACCCAGTACTTC
cdr3_aa: CASSLWREETQYF

clone_size: -
j_call: TRBJ2-5
v_call: TRBV9
d_call: TRBD2
cdr3_nt: TGTGCCAGCAGCTTCAGAGCGGGAGTCTTAGAGACCCAGTACTTC
cdr3_aa: CASSFRAGVLETQYF

clone_size: -
j_call: TRBJ2-7
v_call: TRBV7-9
d_call: -
cdr3_nt: TGTGCCAGCAGCTTAGTAGGGAGCGAGCAGTACTTC
cdr3_aa: CASSLVGSEQYF

clone_size: few
j_call: TRBJ1-1
v_call: TRBV30
d_call: -
cdr3_nt: TGTGCCTGGAGTGTGGCCTCCCAGGGAGGTGGCGCTTTCTTT
cdr3_aa: CAWSVASQGGGAFF

clone_size: -
j_call: TRBJ2-1
v_call: TRBV27
d_call: -
cdr3_nt: TGTGCCAGCAGTCCGGGACTTGCCTACAATGAGCAGTTCTTC
cdr3_aa: CASSPGLAYNEQFF

clone_size: few
j_call: TRBJ1-6
v_call: TRBV7-9
d_call: TRBD1
cdr3_nt: TGTGCCAGCAGCCCGGGACAGTTCGGTTCACCCCTCCACTTT
cdr3_aa: CASSPGQFGSPLHF

clone_size: -
j_call: TRBJ2-7
v_call: TRBV30
d_call: -
cdr3_nt: TGTGCCTGGAGGGTAGGGGCTACTGATACGAAGCAGTACTTC
cdr3_aa: CAWRVGATDTKQYF

clone_size: -
j_call: TRBJ2-5
v_call: TRBV19
d_call: TRBD2
cdr3_nt: TGTGCCAGTAGTACGGGACTAGCGGGCAGTCGAGAGACCCAGTACTTC
cdr3_aa: CASSTGLAGSRETQYF

clone_size: -
j_call: TRBJ2-5
v_call: TRBV9
d_call: -
cdr3_nt: TGTGCCAGCAGCCAGCGGCCGTACCAAGAGACCCAGTACTTC
cdr3_aa: CASSQRPYQETQYF

clone_size: once
j_call: TRBJ2-7
v_call: TRBV11-2
d_call: TRBD2
cdr3_nt: TGTGCCAGCAGCTTAGGTGCGGGAGCTGTATACGAGCAGTACTTC
cdr3_aa: CASSLGAGAVYEQYF

clone_size: once
j_call: TRBJ1-2
v_call: TRBV5-6
d_call: -
cdr3_nt: TGTGCCAGCAGCTACGACAGTAACTATGGCTACACCTTC
cdr3_aa: CASSYDSNYGYTF

clone_size: -
j_call: TRBJ2-1
v_call: TRBV19
d_call: TRBD2
cdr3_nt: TGTGCCAGTACCCTCAGGTGGAGAAGCGGGGACAATGAGCAGTTCTTC
cdr3_aa: CASTLRWRSGDNEQFF

clone_size: -
j_call: TRBJ1-2
v_call: TRBV6-1
d_call: TRBD1
cdr3_nt: TGTGCCAGCCCCGCACCAGGGGGCAGCTACACCTTC
cdr3_aa: CASPAPGGSYTF

clone_size: few
j_call: TRBJ1-1
v_call: TRBV6-5
d_call: -
cdr3_nt: TGTGCCAGCAGATCGGACTACGAAGCTTTCTTT
cdr3_aa: CASRSDYEAFF

clone_size: -
j_call: TRBJ2-1
v_call: TRBV28
d_call: -
cdr3_nt: TGTGCCAGCAGTCCTGAGCTATTCAATGAGCAGTTCTTC
cdr3_aa: CASSPELFNEQFF

clone_size: -
j_call: TRBJ2-5
v_call: TRBV6-5
d_call: -
cdr3_nt: TGTGCCAGCAGTGAAACGGGGATAGGGACCCAGTACTTC
cdr3_aa: CASSETGIGTQYF

clone_size: -
j_call: TRBJ2-2
v_call: TRBV19
d_call: TRBD1
cdr3_nt: TGTGCCAGTAGTGACAGGGGGCGCCCCCTTACCGGGGAGCTGTTTTTT
cdr3_aa: CASSDRGRPLTGELFF

clone_size: -
j_call: TRBJ2-7
v_call: TRBV4-2
d_call: -
cdr3_nt: TGTGCCAGCAGCCAGGGAGGGACAGGTCTCCACGAGCAGTACTTC
cdr3_aa: CASSQGGTGLHEQYF

clone_size: -
j_call: TRBJ1-1
v_call: TRBV11-2
d_call: TRBD1
cdr3_nt: TGTGCCAGCAGCTTAGTCCCGGGACAGGGAGCTTTCTTT
cdr3_aa: CASSLVPGQGAFF

clone_size: -
j_call: TRBJ2-7
v_call: TRBV18
d_call: TRBD1
cdr3_nt: TGTGCCAGCTCACCACCGGGACAGGCACACTACGAGCAGTACTTC
cdr3_aa: CASSPPGQAHYEQYF

clone_size: -
j_call: TRBJ2-7
v_call: TRBV27
d_call: -
cdr3_nt: TGTGCCAGCAGTGGATCTCTGGCGGCATACGAGCAGTACTTC
cdr3_aa: CASSGSLAAYEQYF

clone_size: -
j_call: TRBJ1-2
v_call: TRBV29-1
d_call: TRBD1
cdr3_nt: TGCAGCGTTGAAGATCATGAGACAGGGGCTTATGGCTACACCTTC
cdr3_aa: CSVEDHETGAYGYTF

clone_size: -
j_call: TRBJ2-1
v_call: TRBV15
d_call: -
cdr3_nt: TGTGCCACCAGCAATAGAAGCTCCTACAATGAGCAGTTCTTC
cdr3_aa: CATSNRSSYNEQFF

clone_size: -
j_call: TRBJ2-1
v_call: TRBV19
d_call: -
cdr3_nt: TGTGCCAGTAGCCTTTCGTTAACCTACAATGAGCAGTTCTTC
cdr3_aa: CASSLSLTYNEQFF

clone_size: -
j_call: TRBJ2-2
v_call: TRBV10-2
d_call: TRBD2
cdr3_nt: TGCGCCAGCAGTGGTAATAGCGGGAGGACTGCCGGGGAGCTGTTTTTT
cdr3_aa: CASSGNSGRTAGELFF

clone_size: -
j_call: TRBJ2-1
v_call: TRBV10-3
d_call: -
cdr3_nt: TGTGCCATCAGTGACCAAAGCATACAGGGAAATGAGCAGTTCTTC
cdr3_aa: CAISDQSIQGNEQFF

clone_size: -
j_call: TRBJ2-1
v_call: TRBV18
d_call: TRBD2
cdr3_nt: TGTGCCAGCTCACCTCCGGGACTAGCGGGATCAAATGAGCAGTTCTTC
cdr3_aa: CASSPPGLAGSNEQFF

clone_size: -
j_call: TRBJ1-5
v_call: TRBV19
d_call: -
cdr3_nt: TGTGCCAGTAGTATTGCGGGGGCAGGTTATTGGAGCAATCAGCCCCAGCATTTT
cdr3_aa: CASSIAGAGYWSNQPQHF

clone_size: -
j_call: TRBJ2-2
v_call: TRBV27
d_call: -
cdr3_nt: TGTGCCAGCAGTTTAAGGGGGTTGATAAACACCGGGGAGCTGTTTTTT
cdr3_aa: CASSLRGLINTGELFF

clone_size: -
j_call: TRBJ2-1
v_call: TRBV6-5
d_call: -
cdr3_nt: TGTGCCAGCAGTTACTCCGTGAAAGCCTCCTACAATGAGCAGTTCTTC
cdr3_aa: CASSYSVKASYNEQFF

clone_size: few
j_call: TRBJ2-1
v_call: TRBV6-1
d_call: -
cdr3_nt: TGTGCCAGCAGTGAAGCAGGTAACGGGAGCCCCTACAATGAGCAGTTCTTC
cdr3_aa: CASSEAGNGSPYNEQFF

clone_size: -
j_call: TRBJ1-2
v_call: TRBV5-1
d_call: -
cdr3_nt: TGCGCCAGCAGCTTAGGAGGGTCGGACTATGGCTACACCTTC
cdr3_aa: CASSLGGSDYGYTF

clone_size: -
j_call: TRBJ1-2
v_call: TRBV27
d_call: -
cdr3_nt: TGTGCCAGCAGTTTACGGGGGGAGTATGGCTACACCTTC
cdr3_aa: CASSLRGEYGYTF

clone_size: -
j_call: TRBJ2-4
v_call: TRBV6-4
d_call: -
cdr3_nt: TGTGCCAGCAGTGACTTTGCAGGCGCCGCTTTGTGGTTC
cdr3_aa: CASSDFAGAALWF

clone_size: -
j_call: TRBJ2-3
v_call: TRBV7-2
d_call: TRBD2
cdr3_nt: TGTGCCAGCAGCTTAGTGGGGCTAGCGGGAGGAAGCACAGATACGCAGTATTTT
cdr3_aa: CASSLVGLAGGSTDTQYF

clone_size: once
j_call: TRBJ2-5
v_call: TRBV28
d_call: TRBD2
cdr3_nt: TGTGCCAGCAGTTTAGGTAGCGGGGAGACCCAGTACTTC
cdr3_aa: CASSLGSGETQYF

clone_size: -
j_call: TRBJ2-5
v_call: TRBV4-1
d_call: -
cdr3_nt: TGCGCCAGCAGCCAAGATTCGCACCAGGGGACCCTCCGAGAGACCCAGTACTTC
cdr3_aa: CASSQDSHQGTLRETQYF

clone_size: -
j_call: TRBJ2-1
v_call: TRBV19
d_call: -
cdr3_nt: TGTGCCAGTAGTAACGGGAGCAGGTCCTACAATGAGCAGTTCTTC
cdr3_aa: CASSNGSRSYNEQFF

clone_size: -
j_call: TRBJ2-1
v_call: TRBV30
d_call: -
cdr3_nt: TGTGCCTGGAGTGTACTCAATGAGCAGTTCTTC
cdr3_aa: CAWSVLNEQFF

clone_size: -
j_call: TRBJ1-4
v_call: TRBV27
d_call: -
cdr3_nt: TGTGCCAGCAGTTTATACAATGGGGGGGCAATAACTTCCGAATTTGAAAAACTGTTTTTT
cdr3_aa: CASSLYNGGAITSEFEKLFF

clone_size: -
j_call: TRBJ1-1
v_call: TRBV30
d_call: -
cdr3_nt: TGTGCCTGGAGTGTACGGAGGGACACTGAAGCTTTCTTT
cdr3_aa: CAWSVRRDTEAFF

clone_size: -
j_call: TRBJ1-5
v_call: TRBV19
d_call: TRBD1
cdr3_nt: TGTGCCAGTAGTACGGGACAGGGGGTTAATCAGCCCCAGCATTTT
cdr3_aa: CASSTGQGVNQPQHF

clone_size: -
j_call: TRBJ2-6
v_call: TRBV19
d_call: -
cdr3_nt: TGTGCCTCACTTTACTCTGGGGCCAACGTCCTGACTTTC
cdr3_aa: CASLYSGANVLTF

clone_size: few
j_call: TRBJ2-2
v_call: TRBV7-9
d_call: TRBD1
cdr3_nt: TGTGCCAGCAGCTTTGGACAGGGGCCCAGCACCGGGGAGCTGTTTTTT
cdr3_aa: CASSFGQGPSTGELFF

clone_size: -
j_call: TRBJ2-7
v_call: TRBV4-2
d_call: TRBD2
cdr3_nt: TGTGCCAGCAGCCAAGACACTAGCGGGAGGTTCTACGAGCAGTACTTC
cdr3_aa: CASSQDTSGRFYEQYF

clone_size: -
j_call: TRBJ2-5
v_call: TRBV7-2
d_call: TRBD1
cdr3_nt: TGTGCCAGCAGCTTAGACAGGGGGGAGACCCAGTACTTC
cdr3_aa: CASSLDRGETQYF

clone_size: -
j_call: TRBJ2-5
v_call: TRBV7-8
d_call: TRBD1
cdr3_nt: TGTGCCAGCAGCTCGGCCGGGACAGGGGGCGAAGAGACCCAGTACTTC
cdr3_aa: CASSSAGTGGEETQYF

clone_size: -
j_call: TRBJ1-1
v_call: TRBV2
d_call: TRBD1
cdr3_nt: TGTGCCAGCAGGGGGGACAGCATGAACACTGAAGCTTTCTTT
cdr3_aa: CASRGDSMNTEAFF

clone_size: -
j_call: TRBJ1-5
v_call: TRBV6-1
d_call: TRBD1
cdr3_nt: TGTGCCAGCAGTCCCTGGACAGGGCCCAATCAGCCCCAGCATTTT
cdr3_aa: CASSPWTGPNQPQHF

clone_size: -
j_call: TRBJ2-2
v_call: TRBV7-9
d_call: TRBD1
cdr3_nt: TGTGCCTCACAGGGGGCGACCGACACCGGGGAGCTGTTTTTT
cdr3_aa: CASQGATDTGELFF

clone_size: -
j_call: TRBJ2-1
v_call: TRBV5-1
d_call: -
cdr3_nt: TGCGCCAGCAGCTTCGTCTCTAGCTCCTACAATGAGCAGTTCTTC
cdr3_aa: CASSFVSSSYNEQFF

clone_size: -
j_call: TRBJ2-1
v_call: TRBV7-9
d_call: -
cdr3_nt: TGTGCCAGCAGCTTGGCTCTAGCAAACAATGAGCAGTTCTTC
cdr3_aa: CASSLALANNEQFF

clone_size: -
j_call: TRBJ2-3
v_call: TRBV30
d_call: -
cdr3_nt: TGTGCCTGGAGTCCCTTAACAGATACGCAGTATTTT
cdr3_aa: CAWSPLTDTQYF

clone_size: few
j_call: TRBJ2-1
v_call: TRBV4-1
d_call: -
cdr3_nt: TGCGCCAGCAGCCAAGGAGGGAGCTCCTACAATGAGCAGTTCTTC
cdr3_aa: CASSQGGSSYNEQFF

clone_size: -
j_call: TRBJ1-6
v_call: TRBV27
d_call: -
cdr3_nt: TGTGCCAGCAGTTCAGCCGGACAGTTACGAAATTCACCCCTCCACTTT
cdr3_aa: CASSSAGQLRNSPLHF